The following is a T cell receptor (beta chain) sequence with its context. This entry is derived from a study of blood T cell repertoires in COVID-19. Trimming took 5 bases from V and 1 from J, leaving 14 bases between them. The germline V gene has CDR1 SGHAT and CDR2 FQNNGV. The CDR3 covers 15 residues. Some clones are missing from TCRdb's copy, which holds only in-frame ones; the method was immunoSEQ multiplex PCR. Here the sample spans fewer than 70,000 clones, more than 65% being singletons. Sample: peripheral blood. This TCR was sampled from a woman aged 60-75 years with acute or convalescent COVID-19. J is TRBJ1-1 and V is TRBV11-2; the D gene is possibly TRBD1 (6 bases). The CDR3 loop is CASSRIGGANTEAFF. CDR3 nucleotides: TGTGCCAGCAGCCGGATAGGGGGGGCGAACACTGAAGCTTTCTTT.